Listed below are T cell receptor beta chains from one sample, sequenced in a study of cytomegalovirus exposure and HLA in healthy donors. Sequencing was performed with immunoSEQ multiplex PCR; in TCRdb, only in-frame clones are kept and a portion is missing. The data contain 150,000 to 200,000 clones, roughly 74% of them singletons. Sequencing was performed on PBMCs. The origin of the receptors is a woman aged 30 to 39 in good health and CMV-seropositive. The CDR3 runs from the conserved cysteine through the conserved F or W. Each record gives: CDR3 protein, CDR3 DNA, J gene, V gene, CDR3 length, D gene, clone size. The D gene is left open where the match is weak. For some rows the clone size is stated as once, few or many, or as a class when expanded; others skip it.

CASSIDGYQPQHF,TGCGCCAGCAGCATTGACGGGTATCAGCCCCAGCATTTT,TRBJ1-5,TRBV5-1,13,-,-
CASSLSSNTQYF,TGCGCCAGCAGCTTGTCCTCTAATACGCAGTATTTT,TRBJ2-3,TRBV5-1,12,-,few
CASNRGTGNTIYF,TGTGCCAGCAACCGGGGGACTGGAAACACCATATATTTT,TRBJ1-3,TRBV18,13,-,few
CASSFNTRGGVTEAFF,TGTGCCAGCAGCTTCAACACCAGGGGAGGGGTCACTGAAGCTTTCTTT,TRBJ1-1,TRBV7-2,16,-,once
CATSRGVGAVYEQYF,TGTGCCACCAGCAGAGGGGTGGGGGCAGTCTACGAGCAGTACTTC,TRBJ2-7,TRBV15,15,-,-
CASSDDWGGGELFF,TGTGCCAGCAGCGACGATTGGGGCGGCGGGGAGCTGTTTTTT,TRBJ2-2,TRBV4-2,14,-,-
CASSETGYNEQFF,TGTGCCAGCAGTGAGACTGGATACAATGAGCAGTTCTTC,TRBJ2-1,TRBV25-1,13,-,once
CASSLERRQYEQYF,TGTGCCAGCAGCTTAGAAAGGAGGCAATACGAGCAGTACTTC,TRBJ2-7,TRBV11-2,14,-,-
CATSAGTGAPYEQYF,TGTGCCACCAGCGCCGGGACAGGAGCCCCCTACGAGCAGTACTTC,TRBJ2-7,TRBV15,15,TRBD1,-
CASSGAQRRPYEQYF,TGCGCCAGCAGTGGTGCCCAGCGACGACCCTACGAGCAGTACTTC,TRBJ2-7,TRBV10-1,15,-,-
CAIKSLSYEQYF,TGTGCCATAAAAAGCCTCTCTTACGAGCAGTACTTC,TRBJ2-7,TRBV5-8,12,-,-
CASRRDRVTNQPQHF,TGTGCCAGCAGGAGGGACAGGGTGACGAATCAGCCCCAGCATTTT,TRBJ1-5,TRBV6-5,15,TRBD1,-
CASSATVMGNQPQHF,TGTGCCAGTAGTGCGACAGTAATGGGCAATCAGCCCCAGCATTTT,TRBJ1-5,TRBV19,15,-,few
CASSTQDRSGEAFF,TGTGCCAGCAGTACCCAGGACAGGTCCGGTGAAGCTTTCTTT,TRBJ1-1,TRBV28,14,TRBD1,-
CASSFELRGFAFF,TGTGCCAGCAGTTTTGAACTAAGGGGGTTCGCTTTCTTT,TRBJ1-1,TRBV28,13,-,-
CASSEGGFSYEQYF,TGCGCCAGCAGTGAGGGGGGCTTCTCCTACGAGCAGTACTTC,TRBJ2-7,TRBV10-2,14,-,-
CASSAGLLEAFF,TGTGCCAGCTCCGCAGGCCTGCTCGAAGCTTTCTTT,TRBJ1-1,TRBV2,12,-,-
CASSHLGTEIKKLFF,TGTGCCAGCAGCCATCTGGGGACTGAGATTAAAAAACTGTTTTTT,TRBJ1-4,TRBV28,15,-,-
CASSDPGRGEAFF,TGCGCCAGCAGTGACCCAGGACGGGGTGAAGCTTTCTTT,TRBJ1-1,TRBV10-1,13,-,-
CASILAGGADTQYF,TGCGCCAGTATACTAGCGGGAGGCGCAGATACGCAGTATTTT,TRBJ2-3,TRBV10-2,14,TRBD2,-
CASSKEGGSRSLMNTEAFF,TGTGCCAGCAGCAAAGAAGGCGGGTCGCGGTCCTTGATGAACACTGAAGCTTTCTTT,TRBJ1-1,TRBV21-1,19,-,once
CASSWDRGNQPQHF,TGTGCCAGCAGCTGGGACAGGGGTAATCAGCCCCAGCATTTT,TRBJ1-5,TRBV7-9,14,TRBD1,-
CASSHSTATYNEQFF,TGTGCCAGCAGCCACAGTACCGCCACCTACAATGAGCAGTTCTTC,TRBJ2-1,TRBV4-2,15,-,few
CASSPGGGYETQYF,TGCGCCAGCAGCCCAGGCGGGGGGTATGAGACCCAGTACTTC,TRBJ2-5,TRBV4-1,14,TRBD2,-
CASSVSGQLNTEAFF,TGTGCCAGCAGTGTGTCCGGACAGTTGAACACTGAAGCTTTCTTT,TRBJ1-1,TRBV2,15,-,-
CASSQEVTGELFF,TGTGCCAGCAGCCAGGAGGTGACCGGGGAGCTGTTTTTT,TRBJ2-2,TRBV11-3,13,-,-
CASIRTGNSAGANVLTF,TGTGCCAGCATTCGGACGGGGAACTCTGCTGGGGCCAACGTCCTGACTTTC,TRBJ2-6,TRBV2,17,-,-
CASSLESSQGVRDEQYF,TGTGCCAGCAGCCTTGAAAGTTCGCAGGGGGTGCGAGACGAGCAGTACTTC,TRBJ2-7,TRBV4-2,17,TRBD1,-
CSSSLSSGRGYTF,TGTTCCAGCAGCTTAAGTTCAGGGCGAGGCTACACCTTC,TRBJ1-2,TRBV7-9,13,-,-
CASSLIAESSGETQYF,TGCGCCAGCAGCCTGATAGCGGAATCCTCAGGGGAGACCCAGTACTTC,TRBJ2-5,TRBV4-1,16,-,-
CATSRVIVGTRAYEQYF,TGTGCCACCAGCAGAGTGATAGTAGGGACACGGGCCTACGAGCAGTACTTC,TRBJ2-7,TRBV15,17,-,once
CASSQEDTRNTEAFF,TGCGCCAGCAGCCAAGAGGACACCAGGAACACTGAAGCTTTCTTT,TRBJ1-1,TRBV4-1,15,-,-
CASSPGDRLNEKLFF,TGCGCCAGCAGCCCAGGGGACAGACTTAATGAAAAACTGTTTTTT,TRBJ1-4,TRBV5-1,15,TRBD1,-
CASRVAGGSGDEQYF,TGTGCCAGCAGAGTAGCGGGAGGGTCCGGCGACGAGCAGTACTTC,TRBJ2-7,TRBV6-5,15,TRBD2,-
CASSLFHRYEQYF,TGCGCCAGCAGCTTGTTCCATCGGTACGAGCAGTACTTC,TRBJ2-7,TRBV5-1,13,-,-
CASSQVGRAGGYTF,TGTGCCAGCAGCCAAGTCGGCAGGGCGGGAGGCTACACCTTC,TRBJ1-2,TRBV14,14,-,-
CASSGPGQGAGELFF,TGTGCCAGCAGCGGACCGGGACAGGGGGCCGGGGAGCTGTTTTTT,TRBJ2-2,TRBV7-9,15,TRBD1,few
CSVVEPPFF,TGCAGCGTTGTTGAGCCCCCGTTCTTC,TRBJ2-1,TRBV29-1,9,-,-
CASSETQGVWEKLFF,TGTGCCAGCAGTGAGACCCAGGGGGTTTGGGAAAAACTGTTTTTT,TRBJ1-4,TRBV6-1,15,TRBD1,-
CASNQGTTEAFF,TGTGCCAGTAACCAGGGGACCACTGAAGCTTTCTTT,TRBJ1-1,TRBV19,12,-,-
CASSLSSQFSEQYF,TGTGCCAGCAGTCTTAGCTCGCAGTTCTCCGAGCAGTACTTC,TRBJ2-7,TRBV27,14,-,once
CASSLGLGGADYGYTF,TGCGCCAGCAGCTTGGGGCTGGGGGGGGCTGACTATGGCTACACCTTC,TRBJ1-2,TRBV5-1,16,-,-
CSVGGPPEGEKLFF,TGCAGCGTTGGCGGTCCTCCGGAGGGTGAAAAACTGTTTTTT,TRBJ1-4,TRBV29-1,14,-,-
CASSPRTGGTEAFF,TGTGCCAGCTCACCACGGACAGGGGGCACTGAAGCTTTCTTT,TRBJ1-1,TRBV18,14,TRBD1,-
CASRPRTGSTEAFF,TGTGCCAGCAGACCCCGGACAGGGTCCACTGAAGCTTTCTTT,TRBJ1-1,TRBV6-5,14,TRBD1,-
CASSPSGGAYNEQFF,TGTGCCAGCAGTCCTAGCGGGGGGGCATATAATGAGCAGTTCTTC,TRBJ2-1,TRBV7-9,15,TRBD2,few
CASSLFTGETYTEAFF,TGTGCCAGCAGCTTATTTACAGGGGAAACTTACACTGAAGCTTTCTTT,TRBJ1-1,TRBV7-8,16,TRBD1,few